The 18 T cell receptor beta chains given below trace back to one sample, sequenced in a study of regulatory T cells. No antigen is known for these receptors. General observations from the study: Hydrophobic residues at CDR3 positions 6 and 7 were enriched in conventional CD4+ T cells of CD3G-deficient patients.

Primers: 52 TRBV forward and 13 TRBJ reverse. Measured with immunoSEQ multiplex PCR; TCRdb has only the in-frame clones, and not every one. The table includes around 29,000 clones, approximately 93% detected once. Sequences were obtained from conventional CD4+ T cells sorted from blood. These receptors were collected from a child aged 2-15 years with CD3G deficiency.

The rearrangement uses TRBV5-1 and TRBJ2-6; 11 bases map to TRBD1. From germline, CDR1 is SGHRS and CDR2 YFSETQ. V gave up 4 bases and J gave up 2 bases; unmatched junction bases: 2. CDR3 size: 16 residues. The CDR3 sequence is CASSPGQGAGANVLTF. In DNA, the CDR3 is TGCGCCAGCAGCCCGGGACAGGGGGCTGGGGCCAACGTCCTGACTTTC.

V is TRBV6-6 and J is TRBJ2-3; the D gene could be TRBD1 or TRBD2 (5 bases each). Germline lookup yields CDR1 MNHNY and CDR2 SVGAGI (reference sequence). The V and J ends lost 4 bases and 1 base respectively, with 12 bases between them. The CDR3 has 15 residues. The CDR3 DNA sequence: TGTGCCAGCAGTTTCCCGGGGCGGGGCACAGATACGCAGTATTTT. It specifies CASSFPGRGTDTQYF.

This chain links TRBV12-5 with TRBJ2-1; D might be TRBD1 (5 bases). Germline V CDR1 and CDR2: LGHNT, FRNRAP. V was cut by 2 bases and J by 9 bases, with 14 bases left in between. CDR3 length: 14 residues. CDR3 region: CASGLQEGASEQFF. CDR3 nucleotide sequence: TGTGCTAGTGGTTTGCAGGAAGGGGCAAGTGAGCAGTTCTTC.

CDR3 amino acids: CASSPDRSYEQYF. The CDR3 nucleotides are TGCGCCAGCAGCCCAGACAGGTCCTACGAGCAGTACTTC. The rearrangement uses TRBV5-1 and TRBJ2-7, with D possibly TRBD1 on 6 matching bases. Germline CDR1 is SGHRS and CDR2 is YFSETQ. The CDR3 extends over 13 amino acids. Trimming pared 4 bases from V and 1 base from J, leaving 9 bases between.

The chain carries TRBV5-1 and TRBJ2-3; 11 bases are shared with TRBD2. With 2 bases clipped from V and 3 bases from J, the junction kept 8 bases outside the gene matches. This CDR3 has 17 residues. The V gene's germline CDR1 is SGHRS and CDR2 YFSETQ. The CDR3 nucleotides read TGCGCCAGCAGCTTATCGCTAGCGGGAGGATCGACAGATACGCAGTATTTT. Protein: CASSLSLAGGSTDTQYF.

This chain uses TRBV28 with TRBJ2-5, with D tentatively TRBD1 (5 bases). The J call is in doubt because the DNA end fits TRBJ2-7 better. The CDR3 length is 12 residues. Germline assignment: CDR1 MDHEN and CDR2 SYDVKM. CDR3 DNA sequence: TGTGCCAGCAGTTCAGGGTTCGGCGAGCAGTACTTC. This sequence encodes CASSSGFGEQYF.

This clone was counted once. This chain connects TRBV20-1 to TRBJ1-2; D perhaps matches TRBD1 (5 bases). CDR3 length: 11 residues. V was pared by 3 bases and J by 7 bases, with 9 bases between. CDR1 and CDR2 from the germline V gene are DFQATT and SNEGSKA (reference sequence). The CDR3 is CSARGLPGYTF. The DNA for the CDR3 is TGCAGTGCTAGGGGACTCCCTGGCTACACCTTC.

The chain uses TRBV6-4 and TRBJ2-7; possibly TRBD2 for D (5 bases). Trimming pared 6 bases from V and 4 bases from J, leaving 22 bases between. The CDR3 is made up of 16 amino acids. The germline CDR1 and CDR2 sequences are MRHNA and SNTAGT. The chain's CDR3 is CASRTGFLTGFYEQYF. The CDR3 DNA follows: TGTGCCAGCAGGACGGGGTTTTTGACGGGGTTTTACGAGCAGTACTTC.

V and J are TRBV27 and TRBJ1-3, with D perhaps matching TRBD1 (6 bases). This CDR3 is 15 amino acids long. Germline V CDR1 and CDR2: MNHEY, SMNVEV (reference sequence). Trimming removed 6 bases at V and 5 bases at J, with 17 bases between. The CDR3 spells CASSPNARDRNTIYF. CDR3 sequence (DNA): TGTGCCAGCAGCCCTAACGCCCGGGACAGAAACACCATATATTTT.

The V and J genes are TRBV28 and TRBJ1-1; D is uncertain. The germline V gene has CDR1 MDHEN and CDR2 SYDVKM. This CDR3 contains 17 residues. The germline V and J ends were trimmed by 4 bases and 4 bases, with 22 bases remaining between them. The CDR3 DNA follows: TGTGCCAGCAGTTCAGTCAAGGGCTCCTGGCGGGGCACTGAAGCTTTCTTT. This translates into CASSSVKGSWRGTEAFF.

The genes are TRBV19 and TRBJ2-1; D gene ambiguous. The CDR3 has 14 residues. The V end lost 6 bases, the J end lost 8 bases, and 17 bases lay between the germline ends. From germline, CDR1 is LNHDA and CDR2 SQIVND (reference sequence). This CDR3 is CASSHGRVWDEQFF. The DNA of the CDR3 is TGTGCCAGTAGCCACGGACGGGTCTGGGATGAGCAGTTCTTC.

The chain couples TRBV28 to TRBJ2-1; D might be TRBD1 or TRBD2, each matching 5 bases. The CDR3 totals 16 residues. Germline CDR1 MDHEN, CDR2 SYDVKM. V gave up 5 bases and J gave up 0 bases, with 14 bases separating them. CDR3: CASSRDGFYSYNEQFF. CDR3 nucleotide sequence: TGTGCCAGCAGTAGGGACGGATTCTACTCCTACAATGAGCAGTTCTTC.

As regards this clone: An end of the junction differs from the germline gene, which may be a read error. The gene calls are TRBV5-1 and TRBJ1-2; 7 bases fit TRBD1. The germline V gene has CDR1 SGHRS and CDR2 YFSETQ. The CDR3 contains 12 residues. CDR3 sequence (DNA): TGCGCCAGCAGCACAGGGGTCGGACAGCCCCTCTTC. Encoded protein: CASSTGVGQPLF.

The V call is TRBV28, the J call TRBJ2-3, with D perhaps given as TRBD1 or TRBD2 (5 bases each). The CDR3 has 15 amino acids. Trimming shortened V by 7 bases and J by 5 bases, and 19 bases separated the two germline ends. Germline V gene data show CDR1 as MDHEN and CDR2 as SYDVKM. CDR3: CASNNRGLEGDTQYF. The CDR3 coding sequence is TGTGCCAGCAACAATAGGGGCCTAGAGGGAGATACGCAGTATTTT.

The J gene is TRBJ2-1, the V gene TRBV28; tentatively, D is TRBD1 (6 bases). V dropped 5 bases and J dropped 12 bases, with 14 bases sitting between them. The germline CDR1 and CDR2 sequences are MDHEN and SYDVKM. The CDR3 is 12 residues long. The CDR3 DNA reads TGTGCCAGCAGTACACTAGTGGACAGGCAGTTCTTC. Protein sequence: CASSTLVDRQFF.

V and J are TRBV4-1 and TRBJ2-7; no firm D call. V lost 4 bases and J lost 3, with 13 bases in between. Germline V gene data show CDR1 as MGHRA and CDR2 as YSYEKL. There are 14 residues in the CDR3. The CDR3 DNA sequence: TGCGCCAGCAGCCTACGGGTCCTTCTCTACGAGCAGTACTTC. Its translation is CASSLRVLLYEQYF.

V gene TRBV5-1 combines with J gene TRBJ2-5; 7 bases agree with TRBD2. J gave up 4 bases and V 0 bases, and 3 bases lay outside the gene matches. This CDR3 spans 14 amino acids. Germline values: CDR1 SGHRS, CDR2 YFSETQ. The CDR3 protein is CASSLGVAGETQYF. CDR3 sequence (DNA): TGCGCCAGCAGCTTGGGGGTAGCGGGAGAGACCCAGTACTTC.

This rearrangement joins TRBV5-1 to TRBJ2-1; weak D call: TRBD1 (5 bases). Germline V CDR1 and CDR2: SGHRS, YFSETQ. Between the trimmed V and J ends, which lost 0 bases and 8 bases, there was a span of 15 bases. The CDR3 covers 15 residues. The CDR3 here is CASSLEWGGFDEQFF. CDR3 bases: TGCGCCAGCAGCTTGGAATGGGGCGGTTTTGATGAGCAGTTCTTC.